Each of the 25 T cell receptor beta chains below was sequenced from the same sample in a study of blood T cell repertoires in COVID-19. Only in-frame clones appear in the TCRdb table, and some are missing; sequencing was by immunoSEQ multiplex PCR. Here the sample spans around 620,000 clones, approximately 90% being singletons. Sequencing input: peripheral blood. Receptors were obtained from a woman between 18 and 29 years old with acute or convalescent COVID-19.

The CDR3 nucleotides are TGTGCCAGCTCACTCCTTCCCGACAGGCCGTATGGCTACACCTTC. The encoded protein is CASSLLPDRPYGYTF. This chain uses TRBV18 with TRBJ1-2; D may be TRBD1 (6 bases). This CDR3 has 15 residues. In germline, CDR1 is KGHSH, CDR2 LQKENI. V dropped 4 bases and J dropped 5 bases, with 17 bases sitting between them.

The chain employs TRBV5-3 and TRBJ2-7; TRBD2 aligns across 12 bases. TRBV5-3 is flagged as an ORF with uncertain function. The CDR3 spans 19 residues. The J segment lost 0 bases and the V segment lost 3 bases, leaving 13 bases of the junction unmatched. The CDR3 region has the DNA TGTGCCAGAAGCTCGCGATGGGGACTAGCGGGTGGACCCTCCTACGAGCAGTACTTC. Residues: CARSSRWGLAGGPSYEQYF.

This chain links TRBV5-5 with TRBJ1-1; D unresolved. This CDR3 comprises 15 residues. The V gene lost 4 bases and the J gene lost 3 bases, with 16 bases spanning the gap. CDR1 is SGHKS, CDR2 YYEKEE, per germline (reference sequence). CDR3 residues: CASSTRPGYHTEAFF. The CDR3 coding sequence is TGTGCCAGCAGCACCCGACCGGGTTATCACACTGAAGCTTTCTTT.

The chain links TRBV6-5 to TRBJ1-4, with D possibly matching TRBD1 (6 bases). The CDR3 runs to 15 residues. Germline CDR1 reads MNHEY; CDR2 reads SVGAGI. V was pared by 5 bases and J by 6 bases, with 16 bases between. CDR3 amino acids: CASSLGGADYEKLFF. CDR3 nucleotides: TGTGCCAGCAGTCTGGGGGGGGCGGATTATGAAAAACTGTTTTTT.

V is TRBV6-5 and J is TRBJ1-5; D is unclear. Trimming cost V 2 bases and J 8 bases, with 10 bases left between them. Germline values: CDR1 MNHEY, CDR2 SVGAGI. The CDR3 spans 13 residues. The CDR3 here is CASSYGPPEPQHF. CDR3 nucleotide sequence: TGTGCCAGCAGTTACGGGCCCCCGGAGCCCCAGCATTTT.

This rearrangement joins TRBV7-3 to TRBJ2-3; 11 bases align to TRBD2. This CDR3 contains 16 residues. J lost 2 bases, V lost 8 bases, and 9 bases had no gene match. The germline V gene has CDR1 SGHTA and CDR2 FQGTGA. The CDR3 reads CASCSGGAGVTDTQYF. Here the CDR3 DNA reads TGTGCCAGCTGTAGCGGGGGGGCCGGCGTCACAGATACGCAGTATTTT.

The chain joins TRBV9 to TRBJ2-2; TRBD2 matches 7 bases. Trimming at V came to 0 bases and at J to 1 base, leaving 6 bases not matched to a gene. The CDR3 has 17 residues. CDR1 is SGDLS and CDR2 is YYNGEE in the germline V gene. The CDR3 loop is CASSVAVGEGNTGELFF. As DNA, the CDR3 is TGTGCCAGCAGCGTAGCGGTAGGGGAGGGGAACACCGGGGAGCTGTTTTTT.

This chain joins TRBV9 and TRBJ2-5, with 10 bases aligning to TRBD1. V lost 4 bases, J lost 4 bases, and 7 bases stayed unmatched. The germline V gene encodes CDR1 SGDLS and CDR2 YYNGEE. The CDR3 is 15 amino acids. The CDR3 DNA reads TGTGCCAGCAGCTCGGGGACAGGGGCAGGAGAGACCCAGTACTTC. Translation gives CASSSGTGAGETQYF.

The rearrangement uses TRBV7-2 and TRBJ2-7; tentative D call: TRBD1 (6 bases). In germline, CDR1 is SGHTA, CDR2 FQGNSA. The CDR3 spans 16 residues. V was shortened by 5 bases and J by 1 base, with 18 bases between the two germline ends. The CDR3 is CASSQARGWSSYEQYF. The CDR3 bases are TGTGCCAGCAGCCAGGCCAGGGGCTGGTCGTCCTACGAGCAGTACTTC. Combining the CDR3 with reference TRBV7-2 and TRBJ2-7 gives the whole variable domain GAGVSQSPSNKVTEKGKDVELRCDPISGHTALYWYRQSLGQGLEFLIYFQGNSAPDKSGLPSDRFSAERTGGSVSTLTIQRTQQEDSAVYLCASSQARGWSSYEQYFGPGTRLTVT.

Worth noting for this clone: At one boundary the junction diverges from the germline segment, which might be a read error. The chain uses TRBV30 and TRBJ1-2; maybe TRBD1 (5 bases). The CDR3 covers 12 residues. In germline, CDR1 is GTSNPN, CDR2 SVGIG (reference sequence). The CDR3 sequence: CAWSRGVIRPVF. The CDR3 nucleotides read TGTGCCTGGAGTCGGGGGGTGATCAGGCCTGTCTTC.

The genes are TRBV5-5 and TRBJ2-3, with a tentative D call TRBD2 (6 bases). CDR3 length: 14 residues. Germline values: CDR1 SGHKS, CDR2 YYEKEE (reference sequence). V was pared by 4 bases and J by 6 bases, with 15 bases between. In nucleotides, the CDR3 is TGTGCCAGCAGCCCTCCGGGGGAGGTGGATACGCAGTATTTT. Translating gives CASSPPGEVDTQYF.

This chain links TRBV5-1 with TRBJ1-2; the D gene is possibly TRBD1 (6 bases). V gave up 3 bases and J gave up 4 bases, with 13 bases separating them. The CDR3 extends over 14 amino acids. The germline gives CDR1 SGHRS, CDR2 YFSETQ. The CDR3 bases are TGCGCCAGCAGCTATGGACAGAACCCCTATGGCTACACCTTC. Its translation is CASSYGQNPYGYTF.

The rearrangement links TRBV29-1 to TRBJ1-2; 7 nucleotides agree with TRBD1. Germline values: CDR1 SQVTM, CDR2 ANQGSEA. The CDR3 extends over 12 amino acids. The V and J ends lost 4 bases and 4 bases, in that order; junction bases with no gene match: 3. The CDR3 nucleotides are TGCAGCGTTGCTCCAGGGGGCTATGGCTACACCTTC. As protein: CSVAPGGYGYTF.

The rearrangement links TRBV5-1 to TRBJ1-2, with D perhaps matching TRBD1 (5 bases). Trimming pared 0 bases from V and 8 bases from J, leaving 17 bases between. This CDR3 has 15 amino acids. The germline V gene has CDR1 SGHRS and CDR2 YFSETQ. CDR3 protein: CASSLAGGSSEGYTF. CDR3 bases: TGCGCCAGCAGCTTGGCGGGGGGGAGTTCAGAGGGCTACACCTTC.

The V gene is TRBV19, the J gene TRBJ1-1; D is unresolved. The CDR3 sequence is 16 residues long. The V and J ends lost 9 bases and 1 base respectively, with 21 bases between them. Germline loops: CDR1 LNHDA, CDR2 SQIVND (reference sequence). The CDR3 here is CASHPPGSRRNTEAFF. The CDR3 coding sequence is TGTGCCAGCCACCCCCCGGGGTCCAGGAGGAACACTGAAGCTTTCTTT.

The gene calls are TRBV4-1 and TRBJ1-4; D not certain. This CDR3 has 14 amino acids. Between the trimmed V and J ends, which lost 3 bases and 4 bases, there was a span of 9 bases. In germline, CDR1 is MGHRA, CDR2 YSYEKL. In DNA form, the CDR3 reads TGCGCCAGCAGCCATACGTCGGGTAATGAAAAACTGTTTTTT. Amino acid sequence: CASSHTSGNEKLFF.

CDR3 in amino acids: CASSLLTGEKEKLFF. The CDR3 region has the DNA TGTGCCAGCAGCTTACTTACAGGGGAGAAAGAAAAACTGTTTTTT. The V call is TRBV7-6, the J call TRBJ1-4, with TRBD1 matching 7 bases. J was trimmed by 8 bases and V by 2 bases; bases with no gene match: 8. There are 15 residues in the CDR3. The germline V gene encodes CDR1 SGHVS and CDR2 FNYEAQ.

CDR3 residues: CASSTGTGGTEAFF. In DNA form, the CDR3 reads TGTGCCAGCAGCACCGGGACAGGGGGGACTGAAGCTTTCTTT. V gene TRBV7-3 combines with J gene TRBJ1-1; 11 bases are shared with TRBD1. With 5 bases clipped from V and 5 bases from J, the junction kept 4 bases outside the gene matches. CDR3 length equals 14 residues. The germline V gene has CDR1 SGHTA and CDR2 FQGTGA.

This chain uses TRBV7-2 with TRBJ2-7; 11 bases agree with TRBD2. In germline, CDR1 is SGHTA, CDR2 FQGNSA. The CDR3 is 16 residues long. J gave up 6 bases and V 2 bases, and 9 bases lay outside the gene matches. The CDR3 nucleotides read TGTGCCAGCAGCTTACGTGTCGGACTAGCGGGTGCCGAGCAGTACTTC. This sequence encodes CASSLRVGLAGAEQYF.

This chain uses TRBV5-1 with TRBJ2-3, with 9 bases that match TRBD1. V lost 4 bases and J lost 5; bases outside the gene matches: 8. There are 15 residues in the CDR3. Looked up from germline, CDR1 is SGHRS and CDR2 is YFSETQ. The CDR3 region has the DNA TGCGCCAGCAGCCCGCGGGACAGGGTAGTAGATACGCAGTATTTT. Translating gives CASSPRDRVVDTQYF.

This chain joins TRBV5-1 and TRBJ1-1, with D possibly matching TRBD1 (6 bases). Germline CDR1 is SGHRS and CDR2 is YFSETQ. Trimming removed 6 bases at V and 5 bases at J, with 14 bases between. The CDR3 has 13 residues. As DNA, the CDR3 is TGCGCCAGCACTCTGGAGGGGGGGACTGAAGCTTTCTTT. It is translated as CASTLEGGTEAFF.

The chain joins TRBV4-1 to TRBJ1-3; the D is unclear. Per germline, CDR1 MGHRA and CDR2 YSYEKL. The CDR3 runs to 15 residues. Trimming removed 2 bases from V and 1 base from J, with 9 bases in between. CDR3 DNA: TGCGCCAGCAGCCAAAGTGGAGGGTCTGGAAACACCATATATTTT. Translating it yields CASSQSGGSGNTIYF.

The chain links TRBV29-1 to TRBJ2-1; D gene uncertain. Germline V gene sequence: CDR1 SQVTM, CDR2 ANQGSEA. Trimming took 7 bases from V and 7 from J, leaving 11 bases between them. The CDR3 runs 11 residues. This CDR3 is CSAHPTNEQFF. The CDR3 nucleotides are TGCAGCGCCCACCCGACTAATGAGCAGTTCTTC.

The CDR3 DNA follows: TGTGCCAGCAGGAGTCGCTATGGCTACACCTTC. The encoded protein is CASRSRYGYTF. The gene calls are TRBV12-3 or TRBV12-4 and TRBJ1-2; D is unclear. V lost 6 bases and J 4 bases, leaving 6 bases between the germline ends. The CDR3 is 11 amino acids.

This chain connects TRBV5-1 to TRBJ1-1, with no clear D. V lost 0 bases and J 3 bases, leaving 9 bases between the germline ends. The CDR3 is 14 amino acids. Germline CDR1 SGHRS, CDR2 YFSETQ. The CDR3 reads CASSLGGGYTEAFF. CDR3 coding DNA: TGCGCCAGCAGCTTGGGGGGAGGGTACACTGAAGCTTTCTTT.